The sequence of this T cell receptor (beta chain) was determined in a study of CD8 T cells in Susac syndrome (dated by TCRdb to the late 2010s). In terms of the full investigation: Repertoire sequencing was used to test whether CD8+ T cell activation and differentiation in Susac syndrome was antigen driven.

Peripheral blood CD8+ and CD4+ T cells from healthy donors, Susac syndrome patients and multiple sclerosis patients were profiled by high-throughput TCR beta sequencing. The multiple sclerosis controls were treatment-naive patients who had stable or active relapsing-remitting disease and met the revised McDonald criteria. CD8+ TEMRA cells were enriched by FACS, while bulk CD8+ and CD4+ T cells were purified by magnetic negative isolation. Blood was collected in EDTA tubes and processed within 24 hours, with PBMCs isolated through density gradient centrifugation. PBMCs intended for TCR sequencing were cryopreserved in liquid nitrogen and thawed later in a water bath at 37 degrees C. The sorted or isolated CD4+, CD8+ and CD8+ TEMRA cells reached a purity of at least 90%. RNA was extracted with the RNeasy kit and roughly 0.45 to 1 ug was reverse transcribed using random hexamers. The immunoSEQ multiplex PCR assay, which covers 54 Vbeta and 13 Jbeta segments, was used to amplify TCR beta CDR3 regions. Bias from PCR amplification was corrected by using a synthetic template baseline for primer optimization and for computational correction. Per the source publication's procedure: Reads were annotated to V, D and J genes per IMGT and analyzed with immunoSEQ Analyzer, keeping only productive sequences. Clonality was computed as one minus Shannon entropy normalized by log2 of the number of productive unique sequences. For each patient and control, public and private clones were evaluated within the 100 most prevalent clones. Susac-specific clones were defined as absent from healthy and MS cohorts, around 1,000 published viral clones and other ImmuneACCESS disease sequences. Using fastp trimming at Q25 and MiXCR clonotype assembly, TCRdb reanalyzed the public sequencing data and kept in-frame beta chains. Every CDR3 protein is listed once, alongside the most common genes and DNA of its rows. These V and J calls are TCRdb output, not the study's own analysis. The sample table holds 150,000 to 200,000 distinct CDR3 sequences, of which almost 96% were seen once. The top ten hold approximately 0.088% of the sample.

Here is what the overall study found, with its caveats: The TCR sequencing and HLA analysis was acknowledged to have included a relatively small number of individuals.

About this clonotype: Its target antigen remains unknown. Base qualities are not provided; no much larger clone lies one nucleotide away.

The CDR3 numbers 14 residues from cysteine through phenylalanine. Left in the record is the CDR3 DNA by itself, 42 bases read in frame from the first base. Between the V and J ends, shortened by 3 bases and 0 bases respectively, the junction contains 6 bases. Sequenced input: CD4+ T cells from PBMCs. The receptor was isolated from a human donor with multiple sclerosis. The rearrangement joined TRBV12-3 or TRBV12-4 to TRBJ1-5, with the D gene not clear enough to name. The CDR3 protein is CASSFATSNQPQHF. The base sequence is TGTGCCAGCAGTTTTGCGACTAGCAATCAGCCCCAGCATTTT.